This T cell receptor (beta chain) was documented in a study of CD4 T cells in relation to SARS-CoV-2 and coronaviruses. Background on the study: After 10 to 11 days of antigen culture, PBMC TCR beta CDR3s were sequenced.

Trimming left V 6 bases short and J 1 base short, with 6 bases between. The CDR3 has 12 amino acids. Germline-derived CDR1 and CDR2 are WNHNN and SYGVQD (reference sequence). Measured with immunoSEQ multiplex PCR; TCRdb has only the in-frame clones, and not every one. Among about 26,000 clones listed, about three quarters were seen once. CD4+ T cells from unexposed donors were obtained before the COVID-19 pandemic (2011-2018). CD4+ T cells were isolated from the cells after around eleven days of culture. This clone has only a few counts. What it recognizes is unknown. The V and J genes are TRBV10-1 and TRBJ2-5; D unresolved. Sequencing was carried out using CD4+ T cells from PBMCs, cultured in vitro. The receptor was derived from a human donor in good health. CDR3 sequence reads: CASRTFQETQYF. CDR3 nucleotides: TGCGCCAGCAGGACATTCCAAGAGACCCAGTACTTC.